A single sample gave rise to the 31 T cell receptor beta chains below, sequenced in a study of low-dose radiotherapy and immunotherapy resistance in tumors. Time point specified: before trial treatment. TRAV- and TRBV-specific primers, spanning alpha and beta chains, primed first-strand cDNA. TCR amplification used 20 PCR cycles, a constant-region primer and a V-primer adapter. TCRdb re-called the reads through MiXCR, storing one row per CDR3 protein. The data contain approximately 84,000 distinct CDR3 sequences, roughly a sixth of them singletons. Source: PBMCs, taken before treatment. These receptors were collected from a male donor with prostate cancer.

This clonotype was counted many times. This sequence joins TRBV7-2 and TRBJ1-3; D ambiguous. The CDR3 spans 12 residues. V gave up 8 bases and J gave up 0 bases, with 5 bases separating them. CDR1 and CDR2 from the germline V gene are SGHTA and FQGNSA. CDR3 protein: CASSLSGNTIYF. The CDR3 nucleotides read TGTGCCAGCTCCCTCTCTGGAAACACCATATATTTT.

This clonotype has more than one count but fewer than ten. The chain employs TRBV19 and TRBJ1-3; D gene unclear. CDR1 is LNHDA, CDR2 SQIVND, per germline (reference sequence). There are 15 residues in the CDR3. With 0 bases removed from V and 0 bases from J, the gap between germline ends came to 6 bases. The CDR3 here is CASSIDGNSGNTIYF. The DNA of the CDR3 is TGTGCCAGTAGTATAGATGGAAACTCTGGAAACACCATATATTTT.

This clonotype was counted many times. The rearrangement links TRBV15 to TRBJ2-5; D possibly corresponds to TRBD2 (6 bases). The CDR3 is made up of 15 amino acids. V gave up 0 bases and J gave up 7 bases, with 15 bases separating them. Germline V gene lookup returns CDR1 LNHNV and CDR2 YYDKDF (reference sequence). CDR3 sequence (DNA): TGTGCCACCAGCAGAGAGGGGCGGCAGGGAGGGACCCAGTACTTC. It encodes CATSREGRQGGTQYF.

This clonotype was recorded at least ten times. The genes are TRBV4-2 and TRBJ2-1; 9 bases are shared with TRBD1. Germline loops: CDR1 LGHNA, CDR2 YNFKEQ. The CDR3 consists of 15 residues. The V gene end was trimmed by 1 base and the J gene end by 4 bases; junction bases not matched to a gene: 2. Here the CDR3 reads CASSQAGTGYNEQFF. In nucleotides, the CDR3 is TGTGCCAGCAGCCAAGCCGGGACAGGGTACAATGAGCAGTTCTTC.

Notes on this clonotype: The likely explanation is a read error, given a far larger clone one base away. The chain has TRBV15 and TRBJ2-7; 7 bases fit TRBD1. The CDR3 contains 16 residues. CDR1 is LNHNV and CDR2 is YYDKDF in the germline V gene (reference sequence). J lost 7 bases, V lost 5 bases, and 17 bases had no gene match. The CDR3 DNA follows: TGTGCCACCAGCGCGACCAAAGGGGGCTCCTACAATGAGCAGTACTTC. It codes for CATSATKGGSYNEQYF.

V usage is TRBV14 and J usage is TRBJ2-7, with TRBD1 identical over 9 bases. Per germline, CDR1 SGHDN and CDR2 FVKESK. This CDR3 contains 14 residues. J lost 4 bases, V lost 4 bases, and 5 bases had no gene match. The CDR3 spells CASSRRDREYEQYF. In DNA form, the CDR3 reads TGTGCCAGCAGCCGCCGGGACAGGGAGTACGAGCAGTACTTC. Full variable domain (remainder filled in from reference TRBV14 and TRBJ2-7): EAGVTQFPSHSVIEKGQTVTLRCDPISGHDNLYWYRRVMGKEIKFLLHFVKESKQDESGMPNNRFLAERTGGTYSTLKVQPAELEDSGVYFCASSRRDREYEQYFGPGTRLTVT.

The CDR3 sequence is CSGGQANEQYF. The DNA for the CDR3 is TGCAGCGGAGGACAGGCTAACGAGCAGTACTTC. The V and J genes are TRBV29-1 and TRBJ2-7; TRBD1 aligns across 7 bases. Germline CDR1 and CDR2: SQVTM and ANQGSEA. The CDR3 runs to 11 residues. V was clipped by 7 bases and J by 5 bases; unmatched bases: 5.

V and J are TRBV23-1 and TRBJ1-3, with D tentatively TRBD1 (6 bases). TRBV23-1 is an ORF, with its function uncertain. The length of the CDR3 is 17 residues. V shed 6 bases and J shed 8 bases, with 26 bases lying between them. The CDR3 DNA sequence: TGCGCCAGCAGCCCACAGGGCCGGGGTTCTAAGGGGGACACCATATATTTT. Translation gives CASSPQGRGSKGDTIYF.

This clonotype was counted at least ten times. CDR3 sequence (DNA): TGCGCCAGCAGCCCGGGGTGGACCAATGAAAAACTGTTTTTT. Translated, it gives CASSPGWTNEKLFF. This sequence joins TRBV5-1 and TRBJ1-4, with D unclear. Germline V gives CDR1 SGHRS, CDR2 YFSETQ. There are 14 residues in the CDR3. Trimming removed 4 bases at V and 5 bases at J, with 12 bases between.

The table lists this clonotype with many counts. This chain links TRBV7-2 with TRBJ2-1, with 10 bases fitting TRBD2. After removal of 7 bases from V and 6 bases from J, the junction contained 12 bases not matched to a gene. This CDR3 is built from 16 residues. CDR1 SGHTA and CDR2 FQGNSA come from the germline V gene. CDR3 loop: CASNYLTSGVGNEQFF. DNA for the CDR3: TGTGCCAGCAACTACCTCACTAGCGGGGTAGGCAATGAGCAGTTCTTC.

This clonotype was seen ten or more times. The gene calls are TRBV7-2 and TRBJ2-7; D is uncertain. CDR1 is SGHTA and CDR2 is FQGNSA in the germline V gene. This CDR3 is built from 14 residues. Trimming cost V 0 bases and J 4 bases, with 10 bases left between them. This CDR3 reads CASSLAARDYEQYF. Here the CDR3 DNA reads TGTGCCAGCAGCTTAGCAGCCCGAGATTACGAGCAGTACTTC. The full variable domain, with the rest looked up from reference TRBV7-2 and TRBJ2-7, is GAGVSQSPSNKVTEKGKDVELRCDPISGHTALYWYRQSLGQGLEFLIYFQGNSAPDKSGLPSDRFSAERTGGSVSTLTIQRTQQEDSAVYLCASSLAARDYEQYFGPGTRLTVT.

This chain uses TRBV13 with TRBJ2-7, with TRBD2 matching 8 bases. This CDR3 has 17 amino acids. V shed 4 bases, J shed 1 base, and the junction held 12 bases outside the gene matches. Germline V gene lookup returns CDR1 PRHDT and CDR2 FYEKMQ (reference sequence). This chain's CDR3 is CASSSSGGVAASYEQYF. The CDR3 DNA reads as TGTGCCAGCAGCTCCTCGGGGGGGGTAGCGGCGTCCTACGAGCAGTACTTC.

The table lists this clonotype with many counts. This chain's CDR3 is CASSLRHVSYEQYF. The CDR3 nucleotides are TGTGCCAGCAGTCTCAGACACGTCTCCTACGAGCAGTACTTC. This chain joins TRBV12-3 or TRBV12-4 and TRBJ2-7; D is uncertain. Trimming left V 5 bases short and J 0 bases short, with 11 bases between. The CDR3 contains 14 residues.

This clonotype was picked up many times. The V call is TRBV11-2, the J call TRBJ1-1; maybe TRBD1 (6 bases). CDR1 is SGHAT and CDR2 is FQNNGV in the germline V gene. The CDR3 loop spans 16 amino acids. V dropped 5 bases and J dropped 1 base, with 17 bases sitting between them. CDR3 coding DNA: TGTGCCAGCAGCCCGGGGGGAGGGGGTGCGAACACTGAAGCTTTCTTT. This sequence encodes CASSPGGGGANTEAFF.

The gene calls are TRBV25-1 and TRBJ1-2; D is ambiguous. The germline CDR1 and CDR2 sequences are MGHDK and SYGVNS. V lost 3 bases and J 7 bases, leaving 15 bases between the germline ends. This CDR3 spans 14 amino acids. The CDR3 region is CASSEGSDLVGYTF. The CDR3 nucleotides read TGTGCCAGCAGTGAGGGGAGTGACCTGGTTGGCTACACCTTC.

This clonotype was seen at least ten times. The rearrangement uses TRBV12-3 or TRBV12-4 and TRBJ2-7; 7 bases line up with TRBD1. V was pared by 3 bases and J by 2 bases, with 4 bases of the junction left unmatched. This CDR3 comprises 14 residues. The CDR3 bases are TGTGCCAGCAGTTTTATGACAGGGCCCTACGAGCAGTACTTC. As protein: CASSFMTGPYEQYF.

At least ten counts were recorded for this clonotype. The gene calls are TRBV11-2 and TRBJ2-3; no clear D gene. The CDR3 extends over 12 amino acids. Germline V gene sequence: CDR1 SGHAT, CDR2 FQNNGV. The germline V and J ends were trimmed by 8 bases and 0 bases, with 6 bases remaining between them. The CDR3, as DNA: TGTGCCAGCTCGACTAGCACAGATACGCAGTATTTT. It codes for CASSTSTDTQYF. The full variable domain, its missing parts supplied by reference TRBV11-2 and TRBJ2-3, is EAGVAQSPRYKIIEKRQSVAFWCNPISGHATLYWYQQILGQGPKLLIQFQNNGVVDDSQLPKDRFSAERLKGVDSTLKIQPAKLEDSAVYLCASSTSTDTQYFGPGTRLTVL.

This clonotype has at least ten counts. V and J are TRBV10-1 and TRBJ2-1, with 8 bases fitting TRBD2. Germline V gives CDR1 WNHNN, CDR2 SYGVQD (reference sequence). With 4 bases clipped from V and 10 bases from J, the junction kept 3 bases outside the gene matches. The CDR3 is 12 amino acids. CDR3 DNA: TGCGCCAGCAGTGGAGGGACTAGGGAGCAGTTCTTC. Translation gives CASSGGTREQFF.

This clonotype was detected ten times or more. The chain carries TRBV10-3 and TRBJ1-4; D is unresolved. The germline V gene has CDR1 ENHRY and CDR2 SYGVKD. This CDR3 is 15 amino acids long. V was trimmed by 3 bases and J by 4 bases, leaving 12 bases between them. The CDR3 DNA reads as TGTGCCATCAGTGAACAAGGTCCCGGTAATGAAAAACTGTTTTTT. Translation: CAISEQGPGNEKLFF.

This clonotype was observed at least ten times. J is TRBJ2-5 and V is TRBV12-5; 9 nucleotides match TRBD2. This CDR3 has 13 residues. The V gene end was trimmed by 10 bases and the J gene end by 5 bases; junction bases not matched to a gene: 8. Germline V gene sequence: CDR1 LGHNT, CDR2 FRNRAP. Written as DNA, the CDR3 is TGTGCTACAGGCGGGGGGGCCGAGGAGACCCAGTACTTC. This sequence encodes CATGGGAEETQYF.

The chain combines TRBV5-4 with TRBJ2-1, with 9 bases fitting TRBD2. V lost 1 base, J lost 4 bases, and 6 bases stayed unmatched. Germline values: CDR1 SGHNT, CDR2 YYREEE (reference sequence). The CDR3 runs 16 residues. The CDR3 nucleotides are TGTGCCAGCAGCTTGATCGGCGGGAGGGCGTACAATGAGCAGTTCTTC. Its translation is CASSLIGGRAYNEQFF.

This clonotype appeared a few times. The V gene is TRBV19, the J gene TRBJ2-7; 9 bases line up with TRBD1. The V segment lost 5 bases and the J segment 2 bases; nucleotides outside the gene matches: 4. The CDR3 runs 14 residues. The germline V gene has CDR1 LNHDA and CDR2 SQIVND (reference sequence). CDR3 DNA sequence: TGTGCCAGTAGTTCCGGGACAGGGACCTACGAGCAGTACTTC. This encodes CASSSGTGTYEQYF.

This clonotype was recorded many times. The genes are TRBV5-1 and TRBJ2-5; 10 positions match TRBD1. V trimming: 0 bases; J trimming: 5 bases; junction bases outside the gene matches: 7. The CDR3 totals 16 residues. Germline lookup yields CDR1 SGHRS and CDR2 YFSETQ. The CDR3 loop is CASSLAGTGAGETQYF. The DNA of the CDR3 is TGCGCCAGCAGCTTGGCAGGGACAGGGGCCGGTGAGACCCAGTACTTC.

This clonotype was observed many times. The V call is TRBV4-1, the J call TRBJ2-3, with 7 bases fitting TRBD2. The V gene's germline CDR1 is MGHRA and CDR2 YSYEKL. CDR3 size: 15 residues. V gave up 1 base and J gave up 3 bases; unmatched junction bases: 4. CDR3 sequence reads: CASSQVGGRTDTQYF. DNA for the CDR3: TGCGCCAGCAGCCAAGTGGGGGGGAGAACAGATACGCAGTATTTT.

This clonotype was picked up many times. This chain joins TRBV2 and TRBJ2-5, with 11 bases lining up with TRBD2. The CDR3 runs 19 residues. Germline V gives CDR1 SNHLY, CDR2 FYNNEI. The J segment lost 5 bases and the V segment lost 6 bases, leaving 20 bases of the junction unmatched. The CDR3 loop reads CASSARIGAELAGVETQYF. In DNA form, the CDR3 reads TGTGCCAGCAGCGCTCGAATTGGAGCCGAACTAGCGGGGGTGGAGACCCAGTACTTC.

This clonotype showed up many times. The chain couples TRBV5-1 to TRBJ2-7; D not resolved. The CDR3 is made up of 13 amino acids. The V gene lost 5 bases and the J gene lost 2 bases, with 11 bases spanning the gap. Germline CDR1 is SGHRS and CDR2 is YFSETQ. In DNA, the CDR3 is TGCGCCAGCAGGGCTTCCGGAGCCTACGAGCAGTACTTC. This codes for CASRASGAYEQYF.

This clonotype occurred many times. The conserved phenylalanine or tryptophan is not found at the CDR3 terminus, so this likely reflects a read error. Because the CDR3's place on the DNA is in doubt, the DNA is left out and the CDR3 is given as listed by TCRdb. This sequence joins TRBV21-1 and TRBJ2-7. TRBV21-1 corresponds to a pseudogene. The CDR3 region is 10 residues in length, termini included. CDR3 sequence: CASSKALCSI.

The table lists this clonotype with many counts. The J gene is TRBJ2-1, the V gene TRBV2; D gene unclear. This CDR3 spans 13 amino acids. Trimming removed 2 bases from V and 3 bases from J, with 5 bases in between. Germline CDR1 and CDR2: SNHLY and FYNNEI. The CDR3: CASSETDYNEQFF. CDR3 DNA: TGTGCCAGCAGTGAAACGGACTACAATGAGCAGTTCTTC.

Points on this clonotype: With a far larger clone one base away, a read error is the likely cause. The J gene is TRBJ2-1, the V gene TRBV7-9; maybe TRBD2 (5 bases). The V gene's germline CDR1 is SEHNR and CDR2 FQNEAQ (reference sequence). The CDR3 consists of 13 residues. V lost 5 bases and J lost 10, with 15 bases in between. The CDR3 loop reads CASSPTPPSEQFF. CDR3 sequence (DNA): TGTGCCAGCAGCCCCACTCCCCCTAGCGAGCAGTTCTTC.

This clonotype has more than one count but fewer than ten. CDR3 nucleotide sequence: TGTGCCAGCAGCCAAGTTGGCGGGCACCGATTCAGTACGCAGTATTTT. It is translated as CASSQVGGHRFSTQYF. The J gene is TRBJ2-3, the V gene TRBV14; maybe TRBD2 (5 bases). CDR1 is SGHDN and CDR2 is FVKESK in the germline V gene. This CDR3 region has 16 residues. With 1 base removed from V and 8 bases from J, the gap between germline ends came to 19 bases.

This clonotype has at least ten counts. The CDR3 region has the DNA TGTGCCAGTAAAGGGGACAGAGCAAACACTGAAGCTTTCTTT. This sequence encodes CASKGDRANTEAFF. This rearrangement joins TRBV19 to TRBJ1-1; the match to TRBD1 covers 7 bases. Germline V gives CDR1 LNHDA, CDR2 SQIVND (reference sequence). Germline trimming cut 7 bases from V and 2 bases from J; bases unmatched to any gene: 7. The CDR3 extends over 14 amino acids.